A single sample gave rise to the 21 T cell receptor beta chains below, sequenced in a study of cytomegalovirus exposure and HLA in healthy donors. The PCR employed 60 Vbeta primers together with 13 Jbeta primers. Repertoires were generated with immunoSEQ multiplex PCR, while TCRdb's copy carries only in-frame clones and drops some. The sample records about 130,000 clones, 77% being singletons. Sequencing used PBMCs. The receptor set was obtained from a male donor in good health and CMV-seropositive.

This clone was picked up one time. CDR3 sequence reads: CASSGTGSEAFF. CDR3 nucleotides: TGTGCCAGCTCCGGGACAGGATCTGAAGCTTTCTTT. This chain links TRBV18 with TRBJ1-1, with TRBD1 identical over 8 bases. V shed 6 bases, J shed 6 bases, and the junction held 3 bases outside the gene matches. Germline CDR1 and CDR2: KGHSH and LQKENI. There are 12 residues in the CDR3.

The chain recombines TRBV30 with TRBJ1-4, with D unclear. The ends were cut back, 3 bases at V and 8 bases at J, with 10 bases in the middle. The CDR3 spans 12 residues. CDR1 and CDR2 from the germline V gene are GTSNPN and SVGIG (reference sequence). The CDR3 nucleotides read TGTGCCTGGAGATCGGGGTGGGAAAAACTGTTTTTT. Translation gives CAWRSGWEKLFF.

The rearrangement uses TRBV28 and TRBJ2-7; a weak D match, TRBD1 (6 bases). CDR3 length: 14 residues. Germline CDR1 reads MDHEN; CDR2 reads SYDVKM. Trimming shortened V by 6 bases and J by 2 bases, and 14 bases separated the two germline ends. The CDR3 coding sequence is TGTGCCAGCAGCCCCAGGGACATTCCCTACGAGCAGTACTTC. Its protein is CASSPRDIPYEQYF.

This clone has more than one count but fewer than ten. The rearrangement joins TRBV6-5 to TRBJ1-4; no clear D. The CDR3 contains 14 residues. V was cut by 2 bases and J by 4 bases, with 8 bases left in between. The germline V gene has CDR1 MNHEY and CDR2 SVGAGI. CDR3: CASSYLGVNEKLFF. The CDR3 coding sequence is TGTGCCAGCAGTTACCTGGGAGTTAATGAAAAACTGTTTTTT.

The chain carries TRBV9 and TRBJ2-2, with 12 positions matching TRBD2. Germline CDR1 SGDLS, CDR2 YYNGEE. V was clipped by 1 base and J by 4 bases; unmatched bases: 5. This CDR3 comprises 17 residues. The CDR3 DNA is TGTGCCAGCAGCGTACTAGCGGGGGGGCGTGGCACCGGGGAGCTGTTTTTT. Translating it yields CASSVLAGGRGTGELFF.

CDR3: CASSEKKTSGPGELFF. For the CDR3, the DNA is TGTGCCAGCAGTGAAAAGAAGACTAGCGGGCCCGGGGAGCTGTTTTTT. This chain uses TRBV6-1 with TRBJ2-2; 10 nucleotides align to TRBD2. The junction had 6 bases not matched to a gene; V was cut back by 2 bases and J by 6 bases. CDR3 length: 16 residues. CDR1 is MNHNS and CDR2 is SASEGT in the germline V gene.

The rearrangement joins TRBV6-1 to TRBJ1-2; weak D call: TRBD1 (5 bases). Germline lookup yields CDR1 MNHNS and CDR2 SASEGT. V lost 2 bases and J 4 bases, leaving 14 bases between the germline ends. There are 15 residues in the CDR3. The chain's CDR3 is CASSEFLDTFYGYTF. CDR3 in DNA: TGTGCCAGCAGTGAATTTTTGGACACCTTCTATGGCTACACCTTC.

A word on this clone: The junction departs from germline at one end; a sequencing error may be responsible. The gene calls are TRBV4-2 and TRBJ2-6; D is perhaps TRBD2 (6 bases). Germline assignment: CDR1 LGHNA and CDR2 YNFKEQ. This CDR3 region has 18 residues. In nucleotides, the CDR3 is TGTGCCAGCAGCCCCGTTGGGGGGATACCCTCTGGGGCCAACGGCCTGACTTTC. Protein product: CASSPVGGIPSGANGLTF.

This chain connects TRBV19 to TRBJ1-5; TRBD1 is a possible D gene (5 bases). Germline V gene lookup returns CDR1 LNHDA and CDR2 SQIVND (reference sequence). The germline V and J ends were trimmed by 1 base and 7 bases, with 11 bases remaining between them. The CDR3 is 14 amino acids. The CDR3 loop reads CASSIARSGQPQHF. In DNA, the CDR3 is TGTGCCAGTAGTATAGCCCGTTCAGGGCAGCCCCAGCATTTT.

This sequence joins TRBV5-1 and TRBJ2-3; 8 bases fit TRBD2. J lost 6 bases, V lost 2 bases, and 14 bases had no gene match. This CDR3 has 17 amino acids. The germline CDR1 and CDR2 sequences are SGHRS and YFSETQ. CDR3 region: CASSLSVRGAAGDTQYF. The CDR3 region has the DNA TGCGCCAGCAGCTTATCAGTGCGGGGGGCTGCCGGGGATACGCAGTATTTT. The whole variable domain, filled in from reference TRBV5-1 and TRBJ2-3, reads KAGVTQTPRYLIKTRGQQVTLSCSPISGHRSVSWYQQTPGQGLQFLFEYFSETQRNKGNFPGRFSGRQFSNSRSEMNVSTLELGDSALYLCASSLSVRGAAGDTQYFGPGTRLTVL.

This clone came up once. The chain links TRBV5-1 to TRBJ2-5; TRBD1 is a possible D gene (6 bases). In germline, CDR1 is SGHRS, CDR2 YFSETQ. The CDR3 has 14 residues. Trimming cost V 4 bases and J 1 base, with 11 bases left between them. CDR3 in amino acids: CASSGLGAQETQYF. Here the CDR3 DNA reads TGCGCCAGCAGCGGCCTGGGGGCCCAAGAGACCCAGTACTTC. The full variable domain, in which reference TRBV5-1 and TRBJ2-5 provide the parts outside the CDR3, is KAGVTQTPRYLIKTRGQQVTLSCSPISGHRSVSWYQQTPGQGLQFLFEYFSETQRNKGNFPGRFSGRQFSNSRSEMNVSTLELGDSALYLCASSGLGAQETQYFGPGTRLLVL.

The chain couples TRBV28 to TRBJ1-3; 8 positions agree with TRBD1. V shed 4 bases, J shed 0 bases, and the junction held 5 bases outside the gene matches. The CDR3 is 16 amino acids. Germline CDR1 MDHEN, CDR2 SYDVKM. CDR3 sequence (DNA): TGTGCCAGCAGTTGGACAGGGACTTTCTCTGGAAACACCATATATTTT. Translating gives CASSWTGTFSGNTIYF.

The rearrangement links TRBV27 to TRBJ2-7, with 10 bases aligning to TRBD2. Germline trimming cut 2 bases from V and 5 bases from J; bases unmatched to any gene: 3. Germline V CDR1 and CDR2: MNHEY, SMNVEV (reference sequence). CDR3 length: 14 amino acids. This CDR3 is CASSLQAGGNEQYF. For the CDR3, the DNA is TGTGCCAGCAGTTTACAAGCGGGGGGGAACGAGCAGTACTTC.

V gene TRBV28 combines with J gene TRBJ2-7; D remains ambiguous. V lost 5 bases and J lost 7, with 15 bases in between. This CDR3 spans 13 amino acids. Germline values: CDR1 MDHEN, CDR2 SYDVKM. CDR3 in amino acids: CASSPYPPQEQYF. The CDR3 DNA follows: TGTGCCAGCAGTCCTTACCCCCCTCAGGAGCAGTACTTC.

V is TRBV27 and J is TRBJ2-1; possible D gene TRBD1, 6 bases. CDR1 is MNHEY, CDR2 SMNVEV, per germline (reference sequence). This CDR3 has 15 residues. V dropped 3 bases and J dropped 6 bases, with 15 bases sitting between them. CDR3 protein: CASSFQGPLGNEQFF. The CDR3, as DNA: TGTGCCAGCAGTTTTCAGGGGCCGCTGGGCAATGAGCAGTTCTTC.

J is TRBJ2-5 and V is TRBV5-1; a weak D match, TRBD2 (5 bases). The CDR3 is 14 amino acids. V lost 0 bases to trimming and J lost 5 bases, with 11 bases between them. CDR1 is SGHRS and CDR2 is YFSETQ in the germline V gene. The CDR3 reads CASSLERVGETQYF. DNA for the CDR3: TGCGCCAGCAGCTTGGAGAGGGTAGGCGAGACCCAGTACTTC.

The J gene is TRBJ1-1, the V gene TRBV7-8; 9 bases fit TRBD1. With 4 bases clipped from V and 6 bases from J, the junction kept 12 bases outside the gene matches. The CDR3 totals 16 residues. Looked up from germline, CDR1 is SGHVS and CDR2 is FQNEAQ. In nucleotides, the CDR3 is TGTGCCAGCAGCTCCTACTACAGGGGGCAACGCGCTGAAGCTTTCTTT. Protein product: CASSSYYRGQRAEAFF.

This chain uses TRBV27 with TRBJ2-1, with TRBD2 as a possible D gene (5 bases). Germline V gene lookup returns CDR1 MNHEY and CDR2 SMNVEV (reference sequence). With 6 bases removed from V and 9 bases from J, the gap between germline ends came to 9 bases. The CDR3 runs to 11 residues. The CDR3: CASRNSAEQFF. The CDR3, as DNA: TGTGCCAGCAGGAATAGCGCTGAGCAGTTCTTC.

V usage is TRBV7-2 and J usage is TRBJ2-1, with a weak D call TRBD2 (6 bases). The CDR3 extends over 14 amino acids. Trimming took off 5 bases at V and 9 bases at J, with 17 bases between the two ends. CDR1 and CDR2 from the germline V gene are SGHTA and FQGNSA. The CDR3 region has the DNA TGTGCCAGCAGCCCTGACGCTCGGGAGAGTGAGCAGTTCTTC. The encoded protein is CASSPDARESEQFF.

V usage is TRBV28 and J usage is TRBJ2-7; 8 bases agree with TRBD2. This CDR3 contains 14 residues. Unmatched junction bases numbered 6, after V lost 6 bases and J lost 2 bases. The germline CDR1 and CDR2 sequences are MDHEN and SYDVKM. The CDR3 DNA sequence: TGTGCCAGCAGGGCGGGGACTAGGACCTACGAGCAGTACTTC. Translating gives CASRAGTRTYEQYF.

The CDR3 is CASTLEFEQFF. In nucleotides, the CDR3 is TGTGCCAGCACACTAGAGTTTGAGCAGTTCTTC. This sequence joins TRBV6-1 and TRBJ2-1; weak D call: TRBD2 (5 bases). V was pared by 7 bases and J by 9 bases, with 10 bases between. The CDR3 loop spans 11 amino acids. CDR1 and CDR2 (germline): MNHNS, SASEGT.